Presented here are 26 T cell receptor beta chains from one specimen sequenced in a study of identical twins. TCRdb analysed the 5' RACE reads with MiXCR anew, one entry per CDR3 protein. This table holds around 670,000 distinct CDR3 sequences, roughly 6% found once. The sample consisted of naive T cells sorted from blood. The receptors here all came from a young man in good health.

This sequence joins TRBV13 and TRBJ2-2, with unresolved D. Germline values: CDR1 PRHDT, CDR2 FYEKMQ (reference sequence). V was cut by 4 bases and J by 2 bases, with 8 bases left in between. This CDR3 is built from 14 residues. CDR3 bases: TGTGCCAGCAGCTATAAGATTAACACCGGGGAGCTGTTTTTT. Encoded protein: CASSYKINTGELFF. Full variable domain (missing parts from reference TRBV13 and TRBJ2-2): AAGVIQSPRHLIKEKRETATLKCYPIPRHDTVYWYQQGPGQDPQFLISFYEKMQSDKGSIPDRFSAQQFSDYHSELNMSSLELGDSALYFCASSYKINTGELFFGEGSRLTVL.

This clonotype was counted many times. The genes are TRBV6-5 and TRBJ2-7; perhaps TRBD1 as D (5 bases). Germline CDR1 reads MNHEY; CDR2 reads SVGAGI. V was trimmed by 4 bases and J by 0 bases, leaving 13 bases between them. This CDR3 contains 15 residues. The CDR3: CASSSSGASSYEQYV. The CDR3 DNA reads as TGTGCCAGCAGTTCCTCTGGGGCCAGCTCCTACGAGCAGTACGTC.

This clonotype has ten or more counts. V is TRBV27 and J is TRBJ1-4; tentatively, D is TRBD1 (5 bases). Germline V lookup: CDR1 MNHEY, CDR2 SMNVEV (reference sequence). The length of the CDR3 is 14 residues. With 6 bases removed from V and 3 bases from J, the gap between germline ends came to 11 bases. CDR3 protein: CASSFRAANEKLFF. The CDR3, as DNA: TGTGCCAGCAGCTTCAGGGCGGCTAATGAAAAACTGTTTTTT.

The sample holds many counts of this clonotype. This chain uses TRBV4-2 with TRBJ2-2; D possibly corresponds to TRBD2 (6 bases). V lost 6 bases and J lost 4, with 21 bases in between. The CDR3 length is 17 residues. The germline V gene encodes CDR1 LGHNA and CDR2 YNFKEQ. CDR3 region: CASRRSTAEEGTGELFF. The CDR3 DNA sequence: TGTGCCAGCAGGAGATCAACGGCGGAGGAGGGCACCGGGGAGCTGTTTTTT.

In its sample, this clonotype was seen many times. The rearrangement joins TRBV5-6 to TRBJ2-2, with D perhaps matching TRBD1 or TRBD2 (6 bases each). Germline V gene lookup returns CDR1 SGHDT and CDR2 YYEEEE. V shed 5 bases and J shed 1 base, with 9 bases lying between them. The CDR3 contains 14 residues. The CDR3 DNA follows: TGTGCCAGCAGGCGGGACATGAACACCGGGGAGCTGTTTTTT. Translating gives CASRRDMNTGELFF.

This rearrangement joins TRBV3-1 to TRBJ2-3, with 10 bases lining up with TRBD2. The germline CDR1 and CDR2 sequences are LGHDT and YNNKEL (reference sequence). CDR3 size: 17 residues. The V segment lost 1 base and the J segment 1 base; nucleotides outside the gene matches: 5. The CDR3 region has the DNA TGTGCCAGCAGCCAAGTAGAGCGGGAGGGCCGCACAGATACGCAGTATTTT. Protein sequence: CASSQVEREGRTDTQYF.

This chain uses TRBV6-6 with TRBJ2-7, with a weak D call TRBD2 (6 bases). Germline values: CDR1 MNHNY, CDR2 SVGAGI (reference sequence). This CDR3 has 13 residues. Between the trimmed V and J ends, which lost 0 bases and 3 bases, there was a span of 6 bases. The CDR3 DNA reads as TGTGCCAGCAGTTACTCGGAGGGCTACGAGCAGTACGTC. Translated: CASSYSEGYEQYV.

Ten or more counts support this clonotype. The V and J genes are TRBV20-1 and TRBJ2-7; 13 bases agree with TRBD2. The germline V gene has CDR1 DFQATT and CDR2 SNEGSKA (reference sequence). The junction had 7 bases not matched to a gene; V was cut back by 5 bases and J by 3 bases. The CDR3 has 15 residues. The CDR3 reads CSAARTSGGIYEQYF. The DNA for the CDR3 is TGCAGTGCTGCCAGGACTAGCGGGGGAATCTACGAGCAGTACTTC.

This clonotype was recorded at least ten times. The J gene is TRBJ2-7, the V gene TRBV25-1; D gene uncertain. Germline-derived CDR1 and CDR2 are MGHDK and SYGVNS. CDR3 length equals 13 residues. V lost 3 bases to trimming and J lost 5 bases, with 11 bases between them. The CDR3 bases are TGTGCCAGCAGTGATGGGTTTTTGGACGAGCAGTACTTC. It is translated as CASSDGFLDEQYF.

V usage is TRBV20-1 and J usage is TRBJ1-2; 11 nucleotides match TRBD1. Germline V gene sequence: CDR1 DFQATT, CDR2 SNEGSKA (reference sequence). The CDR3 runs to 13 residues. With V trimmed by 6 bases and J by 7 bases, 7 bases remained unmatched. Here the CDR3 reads CSATDRGRSGYTF. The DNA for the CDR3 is TGCAGTGCCACGGACAGGGGGCGAAGTGGCTACACCTTC.

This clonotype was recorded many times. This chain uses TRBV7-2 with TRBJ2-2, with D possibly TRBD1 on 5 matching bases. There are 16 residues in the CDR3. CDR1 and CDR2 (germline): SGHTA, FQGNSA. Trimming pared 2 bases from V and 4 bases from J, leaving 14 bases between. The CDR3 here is CASSLRGYALTGELFF. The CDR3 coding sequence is TGTGCCAGCAGCTTAAGGGGTTATGCCCTCACCGGGGAGCTGTTTTTT.

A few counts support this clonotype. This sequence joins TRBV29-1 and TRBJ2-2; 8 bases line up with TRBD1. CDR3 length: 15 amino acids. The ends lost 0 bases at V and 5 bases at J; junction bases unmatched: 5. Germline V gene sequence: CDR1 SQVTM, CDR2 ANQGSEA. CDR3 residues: CSVEDRTGRTGELFF. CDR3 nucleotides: TGCAGCGTTGAAGATCGGACAGGGAGAACCGGGGAGCTGTTTTTT.

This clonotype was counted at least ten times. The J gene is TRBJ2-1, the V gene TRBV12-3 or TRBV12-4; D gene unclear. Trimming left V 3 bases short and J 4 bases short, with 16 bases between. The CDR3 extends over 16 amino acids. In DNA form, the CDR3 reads TGTGCCAGCAGTTTTAGGGTCCTGATGGGGTACAATGAGCAGTTCTTC. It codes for CASSFRVLMGYNEQFF.

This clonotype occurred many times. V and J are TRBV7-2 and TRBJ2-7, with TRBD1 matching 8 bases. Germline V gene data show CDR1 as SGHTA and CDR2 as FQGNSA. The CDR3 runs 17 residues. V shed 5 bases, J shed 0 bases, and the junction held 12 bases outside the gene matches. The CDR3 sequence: CASSLLGQGPYSYEQYF. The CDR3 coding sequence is TGTGCCAGCAGCCTCCTCGGACAGGGACCCTACTCCTACGAGCAGTACTTC.

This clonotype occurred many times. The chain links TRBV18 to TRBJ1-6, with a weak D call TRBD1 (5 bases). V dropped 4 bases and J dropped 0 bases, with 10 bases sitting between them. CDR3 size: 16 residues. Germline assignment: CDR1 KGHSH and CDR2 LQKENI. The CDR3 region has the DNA TGTGCCAGCTCACTTGGTGGGACCTCCTATAATTCACCCCTCCACTTT. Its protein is CASSLGGTSYNSPLHF.

The CDR3: CARGGWRGTDTQYF. Written as DNA, the CDR3 is TGTGCCAGAGGGGGTTGGAGGGGCACAGATACGCAGTATTTT. The V call is TRBV2, the J call TRBJ2-3; tentatively, D is TRBD1 or TRBD2 (6 bases each). This CDR3 spans 14 amino acids. V dropped 9 bases and J dropped 1 base, with 14 bases sitting between them. Germline V gene lookup returns CDR1 SNHLY and CDR2 FYNNEI.

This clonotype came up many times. In nucleotides, the CDR3 is TGCGCCAGCAGCTTGGGGGACAGGTGGAATCAGCCCCAGCATTTT. Translation: CASSLGDRWNQPQHF. The rearrangement links TRBV5-1 to TRBJ1-5, with 8 bases that match TRBD1. J gave up 4 bases and V 0 bases, and 3 bases lay outside the gene matches. Germline CDR1 reads SGHRS; CDR2 reads YFSETQ. This CDR3 region has 15 residues. The whole variable domain, filled in from reference TRBV5-1 and TRBJ1-5, reads KAGVTQTPRYLIKTRGQQVTLSCSPISGHRSVSWYQQTPGQGLQFLFEYFSETQRNKGNFPGRFSGRQFSNSRSEMNVSTLELGDSALYLCASSLGDRWNQPQHFGDGTRLSIL.

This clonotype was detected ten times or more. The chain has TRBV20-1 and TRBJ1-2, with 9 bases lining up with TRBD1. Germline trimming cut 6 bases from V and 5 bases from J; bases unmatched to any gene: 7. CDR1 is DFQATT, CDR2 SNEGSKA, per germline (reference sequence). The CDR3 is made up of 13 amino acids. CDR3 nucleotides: TGCAGTGCCTCGGACAGGGGAGGTTATGGCTACACCTTC. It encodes CSASDRGGYGYTF.

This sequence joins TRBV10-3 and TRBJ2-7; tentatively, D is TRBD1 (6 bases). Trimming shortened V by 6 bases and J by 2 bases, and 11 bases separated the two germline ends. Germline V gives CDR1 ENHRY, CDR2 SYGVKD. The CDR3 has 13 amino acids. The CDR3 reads CAISQGSAYEQYF. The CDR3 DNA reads TGTGCCATCAGCCAGGGGTCCGCCTACGAGCAGTACTTC.

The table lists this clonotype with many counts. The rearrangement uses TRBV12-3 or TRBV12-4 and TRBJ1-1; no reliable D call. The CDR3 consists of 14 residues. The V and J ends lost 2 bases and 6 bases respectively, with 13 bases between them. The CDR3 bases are TGTGCCAGCAGTTTAAGGCCTGGCATCCCTGAAGCTTTCTTT. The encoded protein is CASSLRPGIPEAFF.

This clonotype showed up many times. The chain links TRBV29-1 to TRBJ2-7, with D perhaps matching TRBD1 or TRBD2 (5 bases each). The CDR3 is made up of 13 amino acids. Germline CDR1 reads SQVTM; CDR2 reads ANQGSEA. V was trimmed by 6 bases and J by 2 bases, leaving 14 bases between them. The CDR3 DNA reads TGCAGCGTCCCGGGACGGAGACCCTACGAGCAGTACTTC. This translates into CSVPGRRPYEQYF.

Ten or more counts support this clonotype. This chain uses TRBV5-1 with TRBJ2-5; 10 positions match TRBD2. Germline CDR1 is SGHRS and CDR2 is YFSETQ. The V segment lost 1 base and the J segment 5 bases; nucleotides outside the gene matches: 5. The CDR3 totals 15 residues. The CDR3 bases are TGCGCCAGCAGCTTGCCCCTAGCGGGAGAGGAGACCCAGTACTTC. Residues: CASSLPLAGEETQYF. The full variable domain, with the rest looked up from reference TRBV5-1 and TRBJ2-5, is KAGVTQTPRYLIKTRGQQVTLSCSPISGHRSVSWYQQTPGQGLQFLFEYFSETQRNKGNFPGRFSGRQFSNSRSEMNVSTLELGDSALYLCASSLPLAGEETQYFGPGTRLLVL.

CDR3 loop: CASSPPPPGEQFF. In DNA, the CDR3 is TGTGCCAGCTCACCACCGCCTCCAGGTGAGCAGTTCTTC. The J gene is TRBJ2-1, the V gene TRBV18; D remains unclear. Germline values: CDR1 KGHSH, CDR2 LQKENI. CDR3 length equals 13 residues. Trimming took 0 bases from V and 9 from J, leaving 9 bases between them.

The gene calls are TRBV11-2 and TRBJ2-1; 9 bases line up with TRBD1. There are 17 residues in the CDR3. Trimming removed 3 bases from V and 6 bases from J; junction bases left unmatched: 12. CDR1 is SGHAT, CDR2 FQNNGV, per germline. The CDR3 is CASSLPMPGQGINEQFF. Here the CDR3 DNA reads TGTGCCAGCAGCTTGCCGATGCCGGGACAGGGCATCAATGAGCAGTTCTTC.

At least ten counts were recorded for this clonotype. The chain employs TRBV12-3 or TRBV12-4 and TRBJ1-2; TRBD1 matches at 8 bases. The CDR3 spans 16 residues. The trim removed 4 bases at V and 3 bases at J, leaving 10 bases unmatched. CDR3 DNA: TGTGCCAGCAGTTCCCCCCGGGACAGGTTGGACTATGGCTACACCTTC. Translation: CASSSPRDRLDYGYTF.

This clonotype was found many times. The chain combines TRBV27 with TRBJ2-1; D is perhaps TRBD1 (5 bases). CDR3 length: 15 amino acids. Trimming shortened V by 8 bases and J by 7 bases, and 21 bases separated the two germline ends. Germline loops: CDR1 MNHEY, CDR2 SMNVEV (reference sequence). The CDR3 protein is CASALRRPPGNEQFF. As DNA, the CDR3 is TGTGCCAGCGCCCTGAGGCGGCCCCCAGGGAATGAGCAGTTCTTC.